This TCR beta chain is drawn from a study of cytomegalovirus exposure and HLA in healthy donors. There are a few counts of this clone. Its antigen is not identified. General study points: Follow-up analysis later connected one missense variant in DCLRE1C with trimming of TCR beta V- and J-genes.

Healthy bone marrow donors supplied every sample. V was clipped by 6 bases and J by 4 bases; unmatched bases: 9. CDR3 size: 15 residues. Per the germline V gene, CDR1 is MNHEY and CDR2 is SVGAGI. PCR involved 60 Vbeta and 13 Jbeta primers. The repertoire was sequenced with immunoSEQ multiplex PCR; TCRdb's copy has only in-frame clones and lacks some. Here the sample spans approximately 190,000 clones, about four fifths being singletons. V usage is TRBV6-5 and J usage is TRBJ1-5; 7 bases line up with TRBD1. The sequence was obtained from a woman aged 30 to 39 in good health and CMV-seropositive. The sequenced sample was PBMCs. The CDR3 is CASRYRQGRNQPQHF. In DNA, the CDR3 is TGTGCCAGCAGATATAGACAGGGAAGGAATCAGCCCCAGCATTTT.